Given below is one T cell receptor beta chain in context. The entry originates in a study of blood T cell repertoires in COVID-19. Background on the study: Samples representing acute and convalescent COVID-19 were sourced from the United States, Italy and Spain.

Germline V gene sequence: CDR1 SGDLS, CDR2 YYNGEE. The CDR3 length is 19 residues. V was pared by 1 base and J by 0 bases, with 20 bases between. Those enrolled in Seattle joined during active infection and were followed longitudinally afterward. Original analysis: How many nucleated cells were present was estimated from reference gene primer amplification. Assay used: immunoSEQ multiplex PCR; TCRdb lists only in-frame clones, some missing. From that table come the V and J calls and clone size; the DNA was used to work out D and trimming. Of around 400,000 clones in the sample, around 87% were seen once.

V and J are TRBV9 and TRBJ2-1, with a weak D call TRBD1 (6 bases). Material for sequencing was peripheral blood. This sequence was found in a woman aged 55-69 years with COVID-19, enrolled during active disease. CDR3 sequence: CASSVTPATGPSSYNEQFF. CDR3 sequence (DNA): TGTGCCAGCAGCGTAACGCCGGCGACAGGACCAAGCTCCTACAATGAGCAGTTCTTC. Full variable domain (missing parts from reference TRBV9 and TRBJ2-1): DSGVTQTPKHLITATGQRVTLRCSPRSGDLSVYWYQQSLDQGLQFLIQYYNGEERAKGNILERFSAQQFPDLHSELNLSSLELGDSALYFCASSVTPATGPSSYNEQFFGPGTRLTVL.